The entry below gives a single T cell receptor (beta chain) sequence along with its context. Its specific antigen is unknown. Nothing much larger sits one base from this clone, and base qualities are not available. The sample belongs to a study of cytomegalovirus exposure and HLA in healthy donors (dated 2017 in TCRdb). Notes on the research overall: According to an earlier analysis of around 600 of the donors, about 179 million T cells yielded 120 million or so unique TCR beta sequences and around 280 Gb of sequence data. All discovery cohort repertoires had been generated on a single sequencing platform. The genetic ancestry cluster associated with self-reported Caucasian donors included 81% of the approximately 410 genotyped donors. The study used immunosequencing to profile the T cell repertoires of more than 650 subjects and linked those repertoires to cytomegalovirus serostatus. Donor age, sex, ethnicity and CMV serostatus were collected together with the repertoire data. HLA typing included class I and class II loci at four-digit resolution. A later genetic analysis used genome-wide SNP genotypes for about 65% of the 666 donors, treating that subset as a discovery cohort. To predict cytomegalovirus infection status, the study brought together high-throughput TCR immunosequencing, statistical association of individual TCRs with disease status, and machine learning. A separate validation cohort of 90 to 150 different subjects was used in addition to the 666-subject first cohort. Across approximately 400 genotyped donors of the cohort, an average of about 220,000 unique TCR beta nucleotide sequences per donor were sequenced, and around 20% of those sequences were non-productive. Rather than drawing on any new phenotypic data, the later analysis identified candidate immune exposures from TCR beta sequences and the way those sequences occurred across donors. Approximately 300 gigabases of sequencing data and 75 million to 85 million unique TCR sequences made up an early release that covered approximately 700 HLA-typed donors. To decide whether each TCR beta V gene segment behaved as functional or pseudogenic, an earlier analysis of 587 of the donors relied on high-throughput TCR beta sequencing. Roughly five DR-DQ haplotypes were treated as single units for association and clustering because of strong linkage in the cohort. A later analysis re-analyzed previously published TCR beta repertoires from roughly 630 donors and added high-resolution HLA genotyping to study TCR occurrence patterns. The number of donors typed differed by locus, with about 629-630 for A, B, C, DRB1 and DQB1, around 560 for DQA1, 600 to 610 for DPA1, and some 440 for DPB1. The study was designed to test whether signatures of past pathogen exposure could be identified by cataloging public T cell receptors.

The CDR3 contains 15 residues, cysteine and phenylalanine counted. The kept DNA is CDR3 alone, 45 bases in frame from the first base. CDR1 SGHDT and CDR2 YYEEEE are derived from the germline V gene. The germline ends are 12 bases apart after V is trimmed by 0 bases and J by 4 bases. The paper as a whole reports these results and caveats: A few of the identified cytomegalovirus-associated TCR beta chains were confirmed in vitro to be specific for cytomegalovirus antigens. A later analysis found that TCR association rates varied across HLA loci, with DRB1 alleles showing the most associated TCRs and HLA-C alleles the fewest. When HLA alleles, especially DR and DQ, strongly co-occurred, TCR associations were difficult to assign to individual alleles. In a later analysis, several top co-occurrence clusters were reported to appear linked to parvovirus B19, influenza, CMV and Epstein-Barr virus. Only TCR beta chains were sequenced in this cohort, and the absence of alpha or paired-chain data limited detectable features. At a false discovery rate of 0.05, a later analysis linked about 16,000 TCR beta sequences to specific HLA alleles. An association between a missense DCLRE1C variant and V-gene and J-gene trimming of TCR beta chains was found in a later genetic analysis and replicated in an independent cohort. Some IMGT-functional V segments, including TRBV6-2 and TRBV6-3, could not be told apart with the 87-base-pair reads, so those segments were excluded. Presence/absence analyses assumed roughly uniform sequencing depth across donors, an assumption that may not hold. Compared with the roughly 700-donor mean, donors in an Asian-associated ancestry cluster had fewer N-insertions in productive TCRs, according to a later genetic analysis. Most CMV-associated TCR beta chains appeared to be HLA-restricted in a later analysis, and the HLA associations seemed to be driven largely by CMV exposure. A cluster of highly shared sequence variants was judged likely to be a technical artifact of the sequencing pipeline. Across donors, most TCR sequences were observed very rarely, whereas some public TCRs were present in many individuals. In the study, 164 TCR beta chains were listed as associated with cytomegalovirus. In a later analysis, HLA-associated TCR beta chains showed more clonal expansion and lower generation probabilities than non-associated chains that were equally common. A further reported finding was that TCR beta sequences accurately predicted the HLA-A and HLA-B alleles for most subjects in the first cohort. About 17 rarely observed V segments, including chromosome 9 orphons, were excluded from the earlier analysis of several hundred of the donors because counts were too low. Because some donors lacked HLA typing at each locus, the association tests relied only on the typed subset. In an earlier analysis of roughly 560 of the donors, most TCR beta V segments were observed in productive rearrangements about 90% or about 30% of the time, broadly matching IMGT annotations. Correlated functional status among segregating V segments might reflect linkage disequilibrium, but an unknown experimental factor could not be ruled out. According to the authors, the approach could potentially be generalized to other disease states and immunological phenotypes. Cytomegalovirus status was reported to be diagnosed by the classifier with high specificity and sensitivity in both the original and validation cohorts. For the cohort, immune exposure information was limited to CMV serostatus.

The cohort consisted of 600 to 700 healthy bone marrow donors. All cohort members were sampled while nominally healthy, although unrecorded immune exposures were likely present. The donor tested CMV seronegative and was one of the 352 seronegative cohort members. Each donor provided a peripheral blood sample, and peripheral blood mononuclear cells were used for TCR beta sequencing. Genomic DNA extraction from the blood cell samples was performed with the Qiagen DNeasy Blood Extraction Kit. Libraries were built with the immunoSEQ multiplex PCR assay. For the multiplex PCR, a mixture combining 60 forward primers for TCR Vbeta segments and 13 reverse primers for TCR Jbeta segments was used. The CDR3 region of rearranged TCR beta genes was amplified from genomic DNA with a multiplex PCR assay. The Illumina HiSeq System was used to sequence the amplified TCR beta libraries as 87-base-pair reads. As for the authors' bioinformatics: In a later analysis, tens of millions of unique TCR beta chains were counted across the 500 to 850 repertoires, and around 11 million of these chains were shared by at least two donors. A nearest-neighbor algorithm error-corrected the raw reads and collapsed the reads into unique sequences, merging closely related sequences to remove PCR and sequencing errors. V, D and J gene segments were assigned by aligning CDR3 sequences to IMGT reference sequences. Each retained sequence needed at least a six-nucleotide match to both a V gene segment and a J gene segment. Rearrangements were called productive when the CDR3 lacked stop codons and stayed in frame with V and J; all others were non-productive. Following IMGT convention, CDR3 was defined as the stretch from the second conserved V-encoded cysteine to the conserved J-encoded phenylalanine. The earlier analysis of about 640 of the donors excluded any sequence lacking an unambiguous match to a single V gene segment. In an earlier analysis of several hundred of the donors, V segments were called functional above 56.7% productive rearrangements and were called segregating when the between-donor standard deviation exceeded 5%. A statistical classification framework was built for diagnosing cytomegalovirus status from the catalog of TCR beta chain sequences. A later analysis assigned V and J genes by comparing TCR nucleotide sequences with IMGT/GENE-DB human TR gene sequences. In a later analysis, CDR3 sequences and most-parsimonious VDJ recombination scenarios were assigned using the TCRdist pipeline. In a later analysis, each TCR beta chain was defined by its CDR3 amino acid sequence together with its V-gene family, and reads lacking a unique V-gene family were excluded. As a way to deal with suspected cross-contamination and a sequencing artifact, a later analysis dropped more than 500 nucleotide sequences that were highly shared and had low generation probability. A later analysis calculated a clonal expansion index for each public chain from normalized within-repertoire ranks of inferred template counts. In a later analysis, generation probabilities were computed using a VDJ recombination model fitted to out-of-frame rearrangements, and the results were checked against IGoR. In a later analysis, hypergeometric tests were used to score TCR-TCR, TCR-HLA and TCR-CMV co-occurrence, with a repertoire-size bias correction applied to TCR pairs. In a later analysis, false discovery rates were estimated by permuting HLA or CMV assignments 20 times. In a later analysis, co-occurring TCRs were grouped using DBSCAN, and TCRdist sequence similarity was added for clustering within HLA-allele-positive subsets. Co-occurrence clustering excluded repertoires with fewer than 30,000 or more than 120,000 public chains, plus five with anomalous nucleotide sharing. TCRdb provides this immuneACCESS table in a form limited to in-frame rearrangements. Some clones are lacking; in checked studies, under half of them reflect an unresolved V gene, and why the rest are absent is not known. From that table come the V and J calls and clone size; the DNA was used to work out D and trimming. This sample lists about 140,000 clones; more than 60% were detected once. The ten largest clonotypes hold over 3% of the sample.

The specimen sequenced was PBMCs. This receptor was taken from a man aged 35 to 55 in good health and CMV-seronegative. The rearrangement combines TRBV5-6 with TRBJ2-3; perhaps TRBD2 is the D gene, with 5 bases matching. The DNA sequence is TGTGCCAGCAGCTTGGACGGGTGGCGGGCAGATACGCAGTATTTT. It is translated as CASSLDGWRADTQYF.